Presented here are 3 T cell receptor beta chains from one specimen sequenced in a study of blood T cells in healthy people across ages. Next came a second PCR, run for about 6 to 11 cycles, which used a sample-barcoded 5' primer along with a J-beta primer mix. TCRdb itself ran the 5' RACE reads through MiXCR, one entry per CDR3 protein. Of approximately 810,000 distinct CDR3 sequences listed, 29% are singletons. The sample taken for sequencing was blood. All receptors derive from an elderly woman in good health.

This clonotype was seen a few times. The chain combines TRBV9 with TRBJ1-6; D is unclear. CDR1 SGDLS and CDR2 YYNGEE come from the germline V gene. Between the trimmed V and J ends, which lost 5 bases and 0 bases, there was a span of 12 bases. The CDR3 loop spans 16 amino acids. The CDR3 bases are TGTGCCAGCAGGGGCGGGCCGAGCTCCTATAATTCACCCCTCCACTTT. Protein: CASRGGPSSYNSPLHF.

Points on this clonotype: A read error may account for a junction end that differs from germline. The chain combines TRBV6-2 or TRBV6-3 with TRBJ2-6; a weak D match, TRBD1 (5 bases). Germline V gene lookup returns CDR1 MNHEY and CDR2 SVGEGT. The CDR3 is made up of 16 amino acids. The CDR3 is CAGSYVDNSGADVLTF. CDR3 nucleotide sequence: TGTGCCGGCAGTTACGTTGACAACTCTGGGGCCGACGTCCTGACTTTC.

The V call is TRBV19, the J call TRBJ2-2, with TRBD2 as a possible D gene (5 bases). V lost 3 bases, J lost 5 bases, and 13 bases lay in between. The CDR3 length is 15 residues. Germline CDR1 is LNHDA and CDR2 is SQIVND (reference sequence). The CDR3 spells CASSMRRTGTGELFF. The CDR3 nucleotides read TGTGCCAGTAGTATGCGGCGGACGGGGACCGGGGAGCTGTTTTTT. Together with reference TRBV19 and TRBJ2-2, the CDR3 gives the full variable domain: DGGITQSPKYLFRKEGQNVTLSCEQNLNHDAMYWYRQDPGQGLRLIYYSQIVNDFQKGDIAEGYSVSREKKESFPLTVTSAQKNPTAFYLCASSMRRTGTGELFFGEGSRLTVL.